In its sample, the clone carrying this TCR beta chain was seen a few times. The antigen is not known. Trimming cost V 7 bases and J 6 bases, with 13 bases left between them. This CDR3 comprises 13 residues. The protocol was immunoSEQ multiplex PCR, while the TCRdb copy is restricted to in-frame clones and leaves out a portion. The repertoire includes more than 150,000 clones, around nine tenths of them detected once, and 5% to 6.5% sits in the top ten. The sample comes from a study of Ad26.COV2.S vaccination and SARS-CoV-2 variants. Notes on the study in general: Substantial response breadth was reportedly seen for spike-specific CD8+ and CD4+ T cells after vaccination.

This sample comprised peripheral blood, obtained after recovery from COVID-19. The gene calls are TRBV12-3 or TRBV12-4 and TRBJ1-5; D ambiguous. This receptor was identified in a human donor who had recovered from COVID-19. The CDR3 nucleotides are TGTGCCAGCACCAAGGACGGTCCTCAGCCCCAGCATTTT. Amino acids: CASTKDGPQPQHF.